The 21 T cell receptor beta chains below come from one sample, sequenced in a study of shared clonotypes between healthy human individuals. CD45RO-negative, CCR7-positively selected cells formed the naive CD8 fraction, excluding terminally differentiated effector memory CD45RA+ cells. This table comes from immunoSEQ multiplex PCR, and its TCRdb copy is limited to in-frame clones, with some not included. The data hold around 620,000 clones, with approximately 95% observed a single time. The specimen sequenced was naive CD8+ T cells sorted from blood. All receptors come from a woman aged 30 to 39 in good health.

The CDR3 sequence: CASSGLAGPQYNEQFF. DNA for the CDR3: TGTGCCAGCAGCGGACTAGCGGGACCGCAATACAATGAGCAGTTCTTC. J is TRBJ2-1 and V is TRBV7-2, with TRBD2 identical over 12 bases. This CDR3 spans 16 amino acids. With V trimmed by 5 bases and J by 4 bases, 6 bases remained unmatched. Per germline, CDR1 SGHTA and CDR2 FQGNSA.

This clone was counted once. The chain links TRBV5-1 to TRBJ2-7; no definite D call. Trimming cost V 0 bases and J 3 bases, with 7 bases left between them. This CDR3 contains 13 residues. CDR1 is SGHRS, CDR2 YFSETQ, per germline. The CDR3 DNA reads as TGCGCCAGCAGCTTGGAGGGTGACTACGAGCAGTACTTC. The encoded protein is CASSLEGDYEQYF.

The chain combines TRBV7-6 with TRBJ2-1; D is possibly TRBD2 (6 bases). Trimming cost V 4 bases and J 4 bases, with 14 bases left between them. The CDR3 is 15 residues long. The germline CDR1 and CDR2 sequences are SGHVS and FNYEAQ. DNA of the CDR3: TGTGCCAGCAGCTCCGGGACTGTACCATACAATGAGCAGTTCTTC. Translated, it gives CASSSGTVPYNEQFF.

In DNA, the CDR3 is TGTGCCAGCAGCGAAGGGACAGGGGAATCCTACGAGCAGTACTTC. Translated, it gives CASSEGTGESYEQYF. This sequence joins TRBV28 and TRBJ2-7; 10 bases line up with TRBD1. Germline V gives CDR1 MDHEN, CDR2 SYDVKM. The CDR3 totals 15 residues. Trimming at V came to 6 bases and at J to 1 base, leaving 6 bases not matched to a gene. Full variable domain (rest looked up from reference TRBV28 and TRBJ2-7): DVKVTQSSRYLVKRTGEKVFLECVQDMDHENMFWYRQDPGLGLRLIYFSYDVKMKEKGDIPEGYSVSREKKERFSLILESASTNQTSMYLCASSEGTGESYEQYFGPGTRLTVT.

The rearrangement links TRBV28 to TRBJ2-5, with 14 positions matching TRBD2. In germline, CDR1 is MDHEN, CDR2 SYDVKM. The CDR3 is 12 amino acids. Germline trimming cut 11 bases from V and 11 bases from J; bases unmatched to any gene: 7. The CDR3 loop is CAVGLAGGEQYF. The CDR3 DNA follows: TGTGCCGTTGGACTAGCGGGAGGAGAGCAGTACTTC.

This rearrangement joins TRBV7-8 to TRBJ2-7; no definite D call. This CDR3 is built from 11 residues. The germline V gene has CDR1 SGHVS and CDR2 FQNEAQ. The V and J ends lost 4 bases and 5 bases respectively, with 6 bases between them. CDR3 loop: CASSSLHEQYF. CDR3 sequence (DNA): TGTGCCAGCAGCTCACTCCACGAGCAGTACTTC.

On this clone itself: The sample has other DNA sequences that encode this CDR3 too. This chain uses TRBV27 with TRBJ2-7; 10 nucleotides align to TRBD1. This CDR3 spans 16 amino acids. Germline assignment: CDR1 MNHEY and CDR2 SMNVEV (reference sequence). The ends lost 0 bases at V and 4 bases at J; junction bases unmatched: 6. CDR3 coding DNA: TGTGCCAGCAGTTTATCTCCCGGGACAGGGGAATACGAGCAGTACTTC. As protein: CASSLSPGTGEYEQYF.

J is TRBJ2-2 and V is TRBV29-1; D is undetermined. V was trimmed by 5 bases and J by 5 bases, leaving 3 bases between them. Germline V lookup: CDR1 SQVTM, CDR2 ANQGSEA. CDR3 length: 10 amino acids. Here the CDR3 reads CSVRTGELFF. CDR3 DNA sequence: TGCAGCGTTCGGACCGGGGAGCTGTTTTTT.

The chain carries TRBV29-1 and TRBJ2-7, with 7 bases lining up with TRBD1. The J segment lost 3 bases and the V segment lost 5 bases, leaving 7 bases of the junction unmatched. The CDR3 extends over 13 amino acids. Germline V gene data show CDR1 as SQVTM and CDR2 as ANQGSEA. The CDR3 sequence is CSVTPGQSYEQYF. The CDR3 region has the DNA TGCAGCGTTACCCCGGGACAGAGCTACGAGCAGTACTTC.

The chain recombines TRBV6-6 with TRBJ1-2; D possibly corresponds to TRBD1 (5 bases). The CDR3 length is 12 residues. In germline, CDR1 is MNHNY, CDR2 SVGAGI (reference sequence). V was cut by 4 bases and J by 4 bases, with 7 bases left in between. CDR3 sequence: CASSWDGYGYTF. CDR3 nucleotides: TGTGCCAGCAGTTGGGACGGCTATGGCTACACCTTC.

The V and J genes are TRBV29-1 and TRBJ2-7; D uncertain. Germline CDR1 reads SQVTM; CDR2 reads ANQGSEA. The CDR3 extends over 14 amino acids. The CDR3, as DNA: TGCAGGCTCGACTTAGAAGGGAACTCCTACGAGCAGTACTTC. As protein: CRLDLEGNSYEQYF.

This sequence joins TRBV7-9 and TRBJ1-5; D possibly corresponds to TRBD1 (6 bases). The length of the CDR3 is 16 residues. Germline V gene data show CDR1 as SEHNR and CDR2 as FQNEAQ (reference sequence). V shed 5 bases and J shed 7 bases, with 21 bases lying between them. The CDR3, as DNA: TGTGCCAGCAGCCCAGCGGGGGGCGCAGGAGTCCAGCCCCAGCATTTT. It specifies CASSPAGGAGVQPQHF.

The V call is TRBV27, the J call TRBJ2-7, with 7 bases matching TRBD2. Trimming removed 5 bases from V and 7 bases from J; junction bases left unmatched: 11. Germline V lookup: CDR1 MNHEY, CDR2 SMNVEV (reference sequence). The CDR3 consists of 14 residues. The CDR3 protein is CASSPRGEPSEQYF. The CDR3 DNA reads TGTGCCAGCAGTCCCCGGGGGGAGCCCTCGGAGCAGTACTTC.

This clone appeared a few times. V usage is TRBV7-6 and J usage is TRBJ2-1; D remains unclear. Trimming took 1 base from V and 10 from J, leaving 20 bases between them. CDR3 length: 16 residues. The germline CDR1 and CDR2 sequences are SGHVS and FNYEAQ. For the CDR3, the DNA is TGTGCCAGCAGCTTAGTCGGCGGATTAGTGGGTAGGGAGCAGTTCTTC. This sequence encodes CASSLVGGLVGREQFF.

The V gene is TRBV28, the J gene TRBJ2-5; TRBD2 might be the D (6 bases). There are 14 residues in the CDR3. In germline, CDR1 is MDHEN, CDR2 SYDVKM. V shed 5 bases and J shed 2 bases, with 12 bases lying between them. The CDR3 DNA is TGTGCCAGCAGTCCCCGGGACTTGCAAGAGACCCAGTACTTC. The encoded protein is CASSPRDLQETQYF.

This chain connects TRBV4-2 to TRBJ2-3, with TRBD2 matching 11 bases. CDR3 length equals 16 residues. Trimming removed 4 bases from V and 6 bases from J; junction bases left unmatched: 9. Per the germline V gene, CDR1 is LGHNA and CDR2 is YNFKEQ. The CDR3 coding sequence is TGTGCCAGCAGCCGGTCGACTAGCGGGGCTACGGATACGCAGTATTTT. Encoded protein: CASSRSTSGATDTQYF.

V is TRBV6-4 and J is TRBJ2-3; D uncertain. The ends were cut back, 0 bases at V and 0 bases at J, with 13 bases in the middle. The CDR3 covers 17 residues. In germline, CDR1 is MRHNA, CDR2 SNTAGT. The CDR3, as DNA: TGTGCCAGCAGTGACTCGATGGGTCTACCTAGCACAGATACGCAGTATTTT. It codes for CASSDSMGLPSTDTQYF.

The J gene is TRBJ2-7, the V gene TRBV27; D is perhaps TRBD2 (5 bases). The CDR3 length is 14 residues. With 4 bases removed from V and 2 bases from J, the gap between germline ends came to 12 bases. From germline, CDR1 is MNHEY and CDR2 SMNVEV (reference sequence). The CDR3 DNA sequence: TGTGCCAGCAGTTGGGCTAGCAGAACCTACGAGCAGTACTTC. Its protein product is CASSWASRTYEQYF.

The genes are TRBV28 and TRBJ2-7; no definite D call. The CDR3 totals 11 residues. V lost 3 bases and J 12 bases, leaving 12 bases between the germline ends. Germline V gene lookup returns CDR1 MDHEN and CDR2 SYDVKM. In nucleotides, the CDR3 is TGTGCCAGCAGTTTGGATGTGGTACGGTACTTC. Amino acids: CASSLDVVRYF.

J is TRBJ2-7 and V is TRBV11-2, with TRBD1 identical over 10 bases. J lost 3 bases, V lost 5 bases, and 10 bases had no gene match. The CDR3 is made up of 16 amino acids. CDR1 and CDR2 from the germline V gene are SGHAT and FQNNGV. The CDR3 spells CASSLSETGGGYEQYF. The CDR3 coding sequence is TGTGCCAGCAGCCTTTCCGAGACAGGGGGCGGCTACGAGCAGTACTTC.

This clone was picked up a small number of times. The chain combines TRBV30 with TRBJ1-2; D call uncertain. CDR3 length: 14 residues. CDR1 GTSNPN and CDR2 SVGIG come from the germline V gene (reference sequence). V was pared by 2 bases and J by 7 bases, with 17 bases between. Here the CDR3 DNA reads TGTGCCTGGAGTCCCAATGAACTAGGGTTTGGCTACACCTTC. Its translation: CAWSPNELGFGYTF.